This TCR beta chain was sequenced for a study of blood T cell repertoires in COVID-19. Overall study: Whether acute or convalescent, the COVID-19 samples came from the United States, Italy and Spain.

In the study's own analysis: Estimated nucleated cell counts came from reference gene primer amplification. Sequenced by immunoSEQ multiplex PCR; TCRdb stores in-frame clones only, minus some. Clone size and V and J calls were adopted from that table, with D and trimming inferred from the DNA. Of about 170,000 clones detected, over 80% appear once; the ten largest clones hold about 4.8%. Followed longitudinally, the Seattle patients had been enrolled during active infection. Germline CDR1 is MNHEY and CDR2 is SMNVEV (reference sequence). With 3 bases clipped from V and 9 bases from J, the junction kept 7 bases outside the gene matches. This CDR3 contains 14 residues.

This receptor was taken from a man under 40 with COVID-19, enrolled during active disease. The rearrangement joins TRBV27 to TRBJ2-1, with 8 bases identical to TRBD2. The sequencing sample was made of peripheral blood. The CDR3 here is CASSLRRGGGEQFF. The CDR3 DNA follows: TGTGCCAGCAGTTTGAGACGGGGGGGCGGTGAGCAGTTCTTC.